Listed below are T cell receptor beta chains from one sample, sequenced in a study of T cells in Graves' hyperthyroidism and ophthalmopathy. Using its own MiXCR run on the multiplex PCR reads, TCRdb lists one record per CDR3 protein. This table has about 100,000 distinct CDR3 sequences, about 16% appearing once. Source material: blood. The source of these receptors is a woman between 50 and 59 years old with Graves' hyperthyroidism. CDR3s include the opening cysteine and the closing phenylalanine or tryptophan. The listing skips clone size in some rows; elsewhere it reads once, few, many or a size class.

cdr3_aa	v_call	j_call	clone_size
CASSPGRRGASTDTQYF	TRBV5-1	TRBJ2-3	many
CASSLGGTGYGYTF	TRBV11-2	TRBJ1-2	.
CSALPGAGVSTDTQYF	TRBV20-1	TRBJ2-3	many
CASSLIGDVDYGYTF	TRBV27	TRBJ1-2	many
CASSAGWGTEAFF	TRBV18	TRBJ1-1	many
CASSPPDIKPNNEQFF	TRBV18	TRBJ2-1	.
CASSRDKGNQPQHF	TRBV2	TRBJ1-5	.
CSVEATSGGNEQFF	TRBV29-1	TRBJ2-1	.
CASQQVGGTISYEQYF	TRBV5-1	TRBJ2-7	many
CASRKPGQGKTDTQYF	TRBV11-2	TRBJ2-3	.
CASGPGGPRNIQYF	TRBV6-2/TRBV6-3	TRBJ2-4	.
CASSEEGTEAFF	TRBV6-1	TRBJ1-1	.
CASSLVRHNEQFF	TRBV12-3/TRBV12-4	TRBJ2-1	.
CASSPSGARGQYF	TRBV12-3/TRBV12-4	TRBJ2-7	many
CASSERQGWNGYTF	TRBV6-1	TRBJ1-2	many
CSVEGGGGNEQFF	TRBV29-1	TRBJ2-1	many